This T cell receptor beta chain was identified in a study of OX40 agonist ivuxolimab in advanced cancers. This CDR3 comprises 13 residues. V lost 4 bases and J lost 1, with 7 bases in between. Germline CDR1 MNHEY, CDR2 SMNVEV (reference sequence). This clone is a singleton in its sample. Clones were read by immunoSEQ multiplex PCR, and TCRdb kept only the in-frame ones, dropping some. The data contain tens of thousands of clones, 80% to 95% of them singletons. The chain couples TRBV27 to TRBJ1-1; D remains unclear. The sequencing here drew on CD4+ or CD8+ T cells sorted from blood, taken in a trial of the OX40 agonist ivuxolimab. This receptor was obtained from an adult with an advanced solid tumor such as melanoma, head and neck, liver or kidney cancer. CDR3 loop: CASSSPPNTEAFF. The CDR3 DNA is TGTGCCAGCAGTTCGCCACCGAACACTGAAGCTTTCTTT.